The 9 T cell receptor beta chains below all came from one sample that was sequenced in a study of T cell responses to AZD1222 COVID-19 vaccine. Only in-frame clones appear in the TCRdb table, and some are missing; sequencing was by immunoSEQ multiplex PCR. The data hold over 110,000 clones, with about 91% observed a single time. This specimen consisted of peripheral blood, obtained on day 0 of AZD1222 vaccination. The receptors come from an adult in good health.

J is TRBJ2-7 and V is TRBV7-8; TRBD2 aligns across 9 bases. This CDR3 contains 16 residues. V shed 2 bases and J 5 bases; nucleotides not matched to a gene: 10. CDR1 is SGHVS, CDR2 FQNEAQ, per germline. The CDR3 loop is CASSLIVASGDNEQYF. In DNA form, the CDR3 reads TGTGCCAGCAGCTTAATAGTGGCTAGCGGGGACAACGAGCAGTACTTC.

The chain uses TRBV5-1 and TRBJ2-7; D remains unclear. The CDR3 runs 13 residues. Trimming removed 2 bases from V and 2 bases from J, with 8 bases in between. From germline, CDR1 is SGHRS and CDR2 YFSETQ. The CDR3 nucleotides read TGCGCCAGCAGCTTATCACACCCCTACGAGCAGTACTTC. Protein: CASSLSHPYEQYF. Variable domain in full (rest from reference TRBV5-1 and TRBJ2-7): KAGVTQTPRYLIKTRGQQVTLSCSPISGHRSVSWYQQTPGQGLQFLFEYFSETQRNKGNFPGRFSGRQFSNSRSEMNVSTLELGDSALYLCASSLSHPYEQYFGPGTRLTVT.

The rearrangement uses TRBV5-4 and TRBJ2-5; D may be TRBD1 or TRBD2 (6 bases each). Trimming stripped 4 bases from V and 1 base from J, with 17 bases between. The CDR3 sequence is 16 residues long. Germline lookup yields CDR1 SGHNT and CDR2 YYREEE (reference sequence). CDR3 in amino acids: CASSKTARGVQETQYF. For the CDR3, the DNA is TGTGCCAGCAGCAAAACCGCAAGGGGGGTCCAAGAGACCCAGTACTTC.

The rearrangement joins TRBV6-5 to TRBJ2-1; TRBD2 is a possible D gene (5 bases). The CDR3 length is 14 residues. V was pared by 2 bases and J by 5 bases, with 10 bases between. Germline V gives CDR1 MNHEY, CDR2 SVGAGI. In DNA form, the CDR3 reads TGTGCCAGCAGTTACGGCCGACTAAACAATGAGCAGTTCTTC. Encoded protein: CASSYGRLNNEQFF.

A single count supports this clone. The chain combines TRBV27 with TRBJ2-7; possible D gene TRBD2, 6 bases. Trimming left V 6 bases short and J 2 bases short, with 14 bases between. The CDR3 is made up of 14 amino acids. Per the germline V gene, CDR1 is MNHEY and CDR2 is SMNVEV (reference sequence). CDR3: CASSLGLGPYEQYF. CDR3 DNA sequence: TGTGCCAGCAGCCTGGGACTGGGACCCTACGAGCAGTACTTC.

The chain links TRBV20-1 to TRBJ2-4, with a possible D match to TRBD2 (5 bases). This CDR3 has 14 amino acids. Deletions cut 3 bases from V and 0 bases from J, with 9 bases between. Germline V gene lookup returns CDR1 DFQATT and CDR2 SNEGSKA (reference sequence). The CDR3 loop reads CSASREIAKNIQYF. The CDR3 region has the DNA TGCAGTGCTAGTAGGGAGATAGCCAAAAACATTCAGTACTTC.

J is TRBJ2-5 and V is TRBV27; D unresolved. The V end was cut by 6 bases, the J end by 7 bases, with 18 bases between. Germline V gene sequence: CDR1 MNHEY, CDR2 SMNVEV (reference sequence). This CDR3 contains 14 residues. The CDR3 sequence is CASRSTVLLGTQYF. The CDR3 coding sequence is TGTGCCAGCAGGTCTACAGTCCTCCTTGGGACCCAGTACTTC.

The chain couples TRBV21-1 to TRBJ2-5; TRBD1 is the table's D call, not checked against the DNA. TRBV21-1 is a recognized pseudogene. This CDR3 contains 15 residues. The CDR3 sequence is CASRNGQGVLETQYF. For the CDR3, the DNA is TGTGCCAGCAGGAATGGACAGGGGGTTTTGGAGACCCAGTACTTC.

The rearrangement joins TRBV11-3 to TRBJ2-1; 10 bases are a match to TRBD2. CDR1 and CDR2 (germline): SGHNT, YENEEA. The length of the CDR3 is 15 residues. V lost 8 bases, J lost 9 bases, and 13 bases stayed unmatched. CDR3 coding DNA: TGTGCCAGCGCCCCTAGCGGGAGACCCTACGGTGAGCAGTTCTTC. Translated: CASAPSGRPYGEQFF.